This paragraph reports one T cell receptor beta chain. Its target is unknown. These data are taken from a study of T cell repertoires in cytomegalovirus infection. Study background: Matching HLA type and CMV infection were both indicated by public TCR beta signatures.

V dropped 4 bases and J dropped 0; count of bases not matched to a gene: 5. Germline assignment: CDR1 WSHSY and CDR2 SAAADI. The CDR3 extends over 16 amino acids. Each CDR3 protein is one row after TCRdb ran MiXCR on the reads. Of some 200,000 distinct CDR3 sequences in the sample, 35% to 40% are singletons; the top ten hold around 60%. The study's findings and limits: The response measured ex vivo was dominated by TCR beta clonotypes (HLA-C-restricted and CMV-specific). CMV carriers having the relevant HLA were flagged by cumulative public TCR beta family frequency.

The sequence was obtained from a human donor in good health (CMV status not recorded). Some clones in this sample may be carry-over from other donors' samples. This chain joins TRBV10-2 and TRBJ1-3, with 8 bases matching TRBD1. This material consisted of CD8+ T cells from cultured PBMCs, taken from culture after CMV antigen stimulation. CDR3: CASSADREGSGNTIYF. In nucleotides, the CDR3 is TGCGCCAGCAGTGCGGACAGGGAAGGCTCTGGAAACACCATATATTTT.